The next 30 T cell receptor beta chains were all read from a single sample in a study of cytotoxic CD8 clonotypes in ibrutinib-treated CLL. Using immunoSEQ multiplex PCR, the repertoire was profiled, and TCRdb retains in-frame clones only, with some absent. The sample has around 52,000 clones; around 55% are singletons. Sequences were derived from PBMCs, sampled after 24 months of ibrutinib treatment. These receptors all stem from a human donor with chronic lymphocytic leukemia.

Many counts were recorded for this clone. The sample holds other DNA sequences that translate to the same CDR3. The V gene is TRBV2, the J gene TRBJ1-2; D not resolved. The CDR3 has 14 amino acids. Deletions cut 7 bases from V and 0 bases from J, with 12 bases between. Germline V gene lookup returns CDR1 SNHLY and CDR2 FYNNEI. The CDR3 reads CASNLRLANYGYTF. The DNA for the CDR3 is TGTGCCAGCAATCTCCGTCTAGCTAACTATGGCTACACCTTC.

The J gene is TRBJ2-3, the V gene TRBV28, with 9 bases that match TRBD1. The germline V gene has CDR1 MDHEN and CDR2 SYDVKM. The trim removed 3 bases at V and 4 bases at J, leaving 8 bases unmatched. The CDR3 is 16 amino acids. The CDR3 sequence is CASSLGPGQGSDTQYF. The CDR3, as DNA: TGTGCCAGCAGTTTGGGGCCGGGACAGGGTTCAGATACGCAGTATTTT. The full variable domain, rest sourced from reference TRBV28 and TRBJ2-3, is DVKVTQSSRYLVKRTGEKVFLECVQDMDHENMFWYRQDPGLGLRLIYFSYDVKMKEKGDIPEGYSVSREKKERFSLILESASTNQTSMYLCASSLGPGQGSDTQYFGPGTRLTVL.

The chain joins TRBV5-8 to TRBJ2-1; possible D gene TRBD1, 6 bases. The germline V and J ends were trimmed by 2 bases and 5 bases, with 14 bases remaining between them. The length of the CDR3 is 15 residues. Germline V gene sequence: CDR1 SGHTS, CDR2 YDEGEE. CDR3 nucleotide sequence: TGTGCCAGCAGCTTACAGGGAGAGGGGCACAATGAGCAGTTCTTC. Its protein is CASSLQGEGHNEQFF.

On this clone itself: Being one base from a much bigger clone, this may be a read error. The chain links TRBV7-2 to TRBJ1-2, with D unresolved. CDR3 length: 12 residues. The germline V and J ends were trimmed by 0 bases and 3 bases, with 2 bases remaining between them. Per the germline V gene, CDR1 is SGHTA and CDR2 is FQGNSA. For the CDR3, the DNA is TGTGCCAGCAGCTTAGCAGACTATGGCTACACCTTC. The encoded protein is CASSLADYGYTF.

This chain uses TRBV27 with TRBJ2-1; TRBD2 agrees at 10 bases. The V and J ends lost 2 bases and 4 bases, in that order; junction bases with no gene match: 5. The germline V gene has CDR1 MNHEY and CDR2 SMNVEV (reference sequence). This CDR3 spans 16 amino acids. The CDR3 sequence is CASSLKEREGYNEQFF. The CDR3 region has the DNA TGTGCCAGCAGTTTAAAGGAGCGGGAGGGGTACAATGAGCAGTTCTTC.

J is TRBJ2-1 and V is TRBV5-1, with 8 nucleotides matching TRBD2. CDR3 length: 16 residues. Trimming cost V 4 bases and J 5 bases; bases outside gene matches: 11. Germline loops: CDR1 SGHRS, CDR2 YFSETQ. CDR3 DNA: TGCGCCAGCAGCCTGAGCGGGAGACATGGTAACAATGAGCAGTTCTTC. It yields the protein CASSLSGRHGNNEQFF.

The chain carries TRBV27 and TRBJ1-5, with D tentatively TRBD1 (6 bases). This CDR3 contains 13 residues. The germline CDR1 and CDR2 sequences are MNHEY and SMNVEV (reference sequence). Trimming shortened V by 3 bases and J by 4 bases, and 7 bases separated the two germline ends. The CDR3 nucleotides read TGTGCCAGCAGTTTCGACAGGAATCAGCCCCAGCATTTT. Its translation is CASSFDRNQPQHF.

This clone was detected only a few times. V and J are TRBV4-3 and TRBJ1-6; D is possibly TRBD1 (5 bases). Trimming pared 4 bases from V and 10 bases from J, leaving 20 bases between. The germline V gene has CDR1 LGHNA and CDR2 YSLEER. The CDR3 contains 16 residues. The CDR3 nucleotides read TGCGCCAGCAGCCCCGGCCAGCAGGGTATCGCGTCACCCCTCCACTTT. The encoded protein is CASSPGQQGIASPLHF.

This rearrangement joins TRBV6-1 to TRBJ1-5, with 7 positions matching TRBD1. V gave up 8 bases and J gave up 5 bases; unmatched junction bases: 12. The CDR3 sequence is 15 residues long. The germline V gene has CDR1 MNHNS and CDR2 SASEGT. Written as DNA, the CDR3 is TGTGCCAGCCGTAGGGGGCAGGGATGGGATCAGCCCCAGCATTTT. Protein sequence: CASRRGQGWDQPQHF.

The CDR3 DNA reads TGTGCCAGCAGCCAAGTACTAGCGGGGGGGCTTTCTGCAGATACGCAGTATTTT. It translates to CASSQVLAGGLSADTQYF. The V and J genes are TRBV4-2 and TRBJ2-3, with TRBD2 matching 13 bases. Trimming removed 1 base from V and 4 bases from J; junction bases left unmatched: 8. The CDR3 has 18 residues. Germline assignment: CDR1 LGHNA and CDR2 YNFKEQ.

This clone was seen a few times. The rearrangement joins TRBV5-6 to TRBJ2-3, with 9 bases fitting TRBD1. Trimming removed 0 bases from V and 3 bases from J; junction bases left unmatched: 2. CDR1 is SGHDT, CDR2 YYEEEE, per germline. The CDR3 has 15 residues. CDR3 region: CASSLVGQGTDTQYF. CDR3 DNA: TGTGCCAGCAGCTTGGTAGGACAGGGGACAGATACGCAGTATTTT.

The sample holds many counts of this clone. The CDR3 loop is CASRRAVTGELFF. CDR3 nucleotides: TGTGCCAGCAGGAGAGCAGTCACCGGGGAGCTGTTTTTT. The chain couples TRBV28 to TRBJ2-2; unclear D gene. The CDR3 totals 13 residues. V was shortened by 6 bases and J by 4 bases, with 9 bases between the two germline ends. Germline V gene sequence: CDR1 MDHEN, CDR2 SYDVKM.

V is TRBV7-8 and J is TRBJ2-7, with 7 bases matching TRBD1. The CDR3 covers 12 residues. V lost 5 bases, J lost 10 bases, and 8 bases stayed unmatched. CDR1 is SGHVS and CDR2 is FQNEAQ in the germline V gene. The CDR3 reads CASSIGQVGQYF. Written as DNA, the CDR3 is TGTGCCAGCAGCATTGGACAGGTCGGCCAGTACTTC. Combining the CDR3 with reference TRBV7-8 and TRBJ2-7 gives the whole variable domain GAGVSQSPRYKVAKRGQDVALRCDPISGHVSLFWYQQALGQGPEFLTYFQNEAQLDKSGLPSDRFFAERPEGSVSTLKIQRTQQEDSAVYLCASSIGQVGQYFGPGTRLTVT.

J is TRBJ2-5 and V is TRBV2; D is perhaps TRBD1 (6 bases). Germline V gene lookup returns CDR1 SNHLY and CDR2 FYNNEI. This CDR3 comprises 13 residues. Deletions cut 6 bases from V and 5 bases from J, with 13 bases between. CDR3 protein: CASRYRVGETQYF. The CDR3 DNA is TGTGCCAGCAGATACAGGGTAGGGGAGACCCAGTACTTC.

The chain has TRBV19 and TRBJ2-2; the D call may be TRBD1 or TRBD2 (5 bases each). The CDR3 runs 15 residues. Deletions cut 8 bases from V and 0 bases from J, with 13 bases between. Germline V lookup: CDR1 LNHDA, CDR2 SQIVND (reference sequence). The CDR3 DNA follows: TGTGCCAGTGTGGTTGGGACGGCGAACACCGGGGAGCTGTTTTTT. It is translated as CASVVGTANTGELFF.

This clone was observed a handful of times. The gene calls are TRBV10-3 and TRBJ2-1; D is uncertain. V was trimmed by 3 bases and J by 7 bases, leaving 7 bases between them. The CDR3 runs 12 residues. CDR1 and CDR2 (germline): ENHRY, SYGVKD. The CDR3 sequence is CAISEVGNEQFF. CDR3 coding DNA: TGTGCCATCAGTGAAGTAGGGAATGAGCAGTTCTTC.

The genes are TRBV11-2 and TRBJ2-1; D is perhaps TRBD1 (7 bases). Germline V gene data show CDR1 as SGHAT and CDR2 as FQNNGV. This CDR3 comprises 16 residues. V lost 5 bases and J lost 8, with 22 bases in between. Here the CDR3 reads CASSTRGGREYHEQFF. As DNA, the CDR3 is TGTGCCAGCAGCACCCGAGGGGGCCGGGAGTACCATGAGCAGTTCTTC.

This clone was picked up a small number of times. V is TRBV5-1 and J is TRBJ1-2; 11 bases map to TRBD1. CDR3 length: 15 amino acids. The germline CDR1 and CDR2 sequences are SGHRS and YFSETQ. With 0 bases clipped from V and 8 bases from J, the junction kept 6 bases outside the gene matches. The CDR3 bases are TGCGCCAGCAGCTTGGGGACAGGGGGCCGAGGAGGCTACACCTTC. Protein sequence: CASSLGTGGRGGYTF.

In its sample, this clone was seen a few times. V usage is TRBV5-1 and J usage is TRBJ2-2; possibly TRBD2 for D (6 bases). V lost 0 bases, J lost 1 base, and 7 bases lay in between. Germline CDR1 SGHRS, CDR2 YFSETQ. The CDR3 runs 15 residues. The CDR3: CASSLDGRNTGELFF. The CDR3 coding sequence is TGCGCCAGCAGCTTGGACGGGAGGAACACCGGGGAGCTGTTTTTT.

The V and J genes are TRBV4-1 and TRBJ2-7; maybe TRBD2 (5 bases). The CDR3 totals 15 residues. The germline V gene has CDR1 MGHRA and CDR2 YSYEKL. V shed 0 bases and J shed 4 bases, with 13 bases lying between them. CDR3 nucleotide sequence: TGCGCCAGCAGCCAAGAGGGAATAGCGACTTACGAGCAGTACTTC. As protein: CASSQEGIATYEQYF.

This chain's CDR3 is CASSIGDRFTGELFF. CDR3 nucleotide sequence: TGTGCCAGTAGTATCGGGGACCGATTCACCGGGGAGCTGTTTTTT. The chain has TRBV19 and TRBJ2-2, with D possibly being TRBD1 or TRBD2 (5 bases each). The V gene lost 3 bases and the J gene lost 4 bases, with 12 bases spanning the gap. The CDR3 runs to 15 residues. Germline assignment: CDR1 LNHDA and CDR2 SQIVND (reference sequence).

This clone was seen a handful of times. The CDR3 nucleotides read TGTGCCAGTCTCCGGCGGGGTAACCAAGAGACCCAGTACTTC. It codes for CASLRRGNQETQYF. V gene TRBV6-1 combines with J gene TRBJ2-5, with D possibly matching TRBD2 (6 bases). Trimming removed 9 bases from V and 0 bases from J, with 14 bases in between. Germline V gene lookup returns CDR1 MNHNS and CDR2 SASEGT. This CDR3 is built from 14 residues.

This clone was seen ten or more times. CDR3 in amino acids: CASSLTGRLARDNEQFF. CDR3 DNA: TGTGCCAGCAGCTTAACAGGGCGACTAGCAAGGGACAATGAGCAGTTCTTC. This chain joins TRBV13 and TRBJ2-1; maybe TRBD2 (7 bases). This CDR3 spans 17 amino acids. V gave up 2 bases and J gave up 5 bases, with 19 bases separating them. In germline, CDR1 is PRHDT, CDR2 FYEKMQ (reference sequence).

The gene calls are TRBV5-1 and TRBJ2-1; perhaps TRBD1 as D (5 bases). From germline, CDR1 is SGHRS and CDR2 YFSETQ. This CDR3 comprises 16 residues. Trimming removed 1 base from V and 0 bases from J, with 11 bases in between. The CDR3 loop is CASSLIVTGSYNEQFF. The CDR3 region has the DNA TGCGCCAGCAGCTTGATTGTTACAGGCTCCTACAATGAGCAGTTCTTC.

The chain links TRBV5-6 to TRBJ1-2; D call uncertain. The germline gives CDR1 SGHDT, CDR2 YYEEEE. This CDR3 has 14 amino acids. The germline V and J ends were trimmed by 0 bases and 8 bases, with 14 bases remaining between them. CDR3 in amino acids: CASSLEALGRGYTF. The CDR3 coding sequence is TGTGCCAGCAGCTTGGAGGCCCTTGGAAGGGGCTACACCTTC.

Regarding this clone: Since a much larger clone is just one base distant, this may be a read error. Other nucleotide sequences from this sample produce the same CDR3. This rearrangement joins TRBV9 to TRBJ2-3, with a weak D call TRBD2 (7 bases). CDR3 size: 14 residues. Germline-derived CDR1 and CDR2 are SGDLS and YYNGEE. The V end was cut by 6 bases, the J end by 1 base, with 12 bases between. CDR3 sequence: CASTAGAGTDTQYF. The CDR3 DNA sequence: TGTGCCAGCACCGCGGGGGCGGGCACAGATACGCAGTATTTT.

The V gene is TRBV6-5, the J gene TRBJ1-2, with D uncertain. Germline-derived CDR1 and CDR2 are MNHEY and SVGAGI. This CDR3 has 13 amino acids. V dropped 1 base and J dropped 7 bases, with 10 bases sitting between them. The CDR3 DNA reads as TGTGCCAGCAGTTACTTGCCAAGCGGTGGCTACACCTTC. This sequence encodes CASSYLPSGGYTF.

This clone was seen only a few times. This chain connects TRBV15 to TRBJ2-1; 13 nucleotides agree with TRBD2. The CDR3 contains 19 residues. V lost 0 bases and J lost 6; bases outside the gene matches: 11. Germline values: CDR1 LNHNV, CDR2 YYDKDF (reference sequence). CDR3 sequence reads: CATSRDNLPGTSGTNEQFF. CDR3 bases: TGTGCCACCAGCAGAGATAATCTTCCCGGGACTAGCGGGACCAATGAGCAGTTCTTC.

The J gene is TRBJ1-5, the V gene TRBV28; D is unresolved. This CDR3 region has 15 residues. V was shortened by 2 bases and J by 3 bases, with 11 bases between the two germline ends. Per the germline V gene, CDR1 is MDHEN and CDR2 is SYDVKM. CDR3 in DNA: TGTGCCAGCAGTTTACCCCGGCGAGACAATCAGCCCCAGCATTTT. Translation: CASSLPRRDNQPQHF. Filled out from reference TRBV28 and TRBJ1-5, the complete variable domain reads DVKVTQSSRYLVKRTGEKVFLECVQDMDHENMFWYRQDPGLGLRLIYFSYDVKMKEKGDIPEGYSVSREKKERFSLILESASTNQTSMYLCASSLPRRDNQPQHFGDGTRLSIL.

The rearrangement joins TRBV27 to TRBJ2-1, with 11 bases that match TRBD2. CDR1 is MNHEY and CDR2 is SMNVEV in the germline V gene (reference sequence). V trimming: 6 bases; J trimming: 1 base; junction bases outside the gene matches: 11. This CDR3 spans 18 amino acids. CDR3 nucleotide sequence: TGTGCCAGCAGCCAAATTACTAGCGGGAGAAGGTCCTACAATGAGCAGTTCTTC. It specifies CASSQITSGRRSYNEQFF.